Presented here are 28 T cell receptor beta chains from one specimen sequenced in a study of CD8+ T cells in alopecia areata. RNA extraction and reverse transcription yielded cDNA as sequencing template. The repertoire was sequenced with immunoSEQ multiplex PCR; TCRdb's copy has only in-frame clones and lacks some. The table includes 200,000 to 250,000 clones, roughly 56% detected once. Treatment indicated: oral pan-JAK inhibitor, 5-10 mg twice daily. The sample in question was CD4+ T cells sorted from blood, obtained at week 4, from a patient treated with tofacitinib. The receptors derive from a human donor with alopecia areata.

This clone was counted only a few times. The chain links TRBV10-3 to TRBJ1-4; 8 positions agree with TRBD1. V shed 3 bases and J 8 bases; nucleotides not matched to a gene: 5. This CDR3 comprises 14 residues. From germline, CDR1 is ENHRY and CDR2 SYGVKD. The CDR3 reads CAISDQGAGEKLFF. CDR3 bases: TGTGCCATCAGTGACCAGGGGGCAGGCGAAAAACTGTTTTTT.

This clone was picked up a small number of times. The rearrangement joins TRBV29-1 to TRBJ1-2; the D is unclear. The CDR3 has 12 amino acids. Germline values: CDR1 SQVTM, CDR2 ANQGSEA. Trimming pared 1 base from V and 11 bases from J, leaving 14 bases between. The CDR3, as DNA: TGCAGCGTTGAAGGTGGCTCCATAGGATACACCTTC. Translated: CSVEGGSIGYTF.

The J gene is TRBJ2-1, the V gene TRBV29-1, with 11 nucleotides matching TRBD2. CDR3 length: 14 residues. Germline V gene lookup returns CDR1 SQVTM and CDR2 ANQGSEA. Germline trimming cut 8 bases from V and 2 bases from J; bases unmatched to any gene: 5. CDR3 region: CSHKLAGAYNEQFF. DNA for the CDR3: TGCAGCCATAAACTAGCGGGGGCCTACAATGAGCAGTTCTTC.

The J gene is TRBJ1-6, the V gene TRBV2; D is undetermined. Per germline, CDR1 SNHLY and CDR2 FYNNEI. V was cut by 1 base and J by 6 bases, with 10 bases left in between. The CDR3 extends over 15 amino acids. This CDR3 reads CASSEGGLSNSPLHF. The CDR3 DNA sequence: TGTGCCAGCAGTGAAGGAGGACTGTCTAATTCACCCCTCCACTTT.

In DNA form, the CDR3 reads TGTGCCTGGAGTGGCAACAGGGGACACTCCTACAATGAGCAGTTCTTC. Translation gives CAWSGNRGHSYNEQFF. The V and J genes are TRBV30 and TRBJ2-1; TRBD1 matches at 7 bases. The J segment lost 0 bases and the V segment lost 1 base, leaving 6 bases of the junction unmatched. This CDR3 is 16 amino acids long. Germline V gene lookup returns CDR1 GTSNPN and CDR2 SVGIG (reference sequence).

The chain links TRBV29-1 to TRBJ2-1; D is uncertain. The CDR3 is 11 amino acids. In germline, CDR1 is SQVTM, CDR2 ANQGSEA. The CDR3 nucleotides read TGCGTTGTCACCTACTACAATGAGCAGTTCTTC. Protein product: CVVTYYNEQFF.

The CDR3 is CSVDPQGSDGYTF. CDR3 nucleotide sequence: TGCAGCGTTGACCCCCAGGGTAGCGATGGCTACACCTTC. This chain uses TRBV29-1 with TRBJ1-2; D may be TRBD1 (5 bases). The CDR3 is made up of 13 amino acids. The V end was cut by 3 bases, the J end by 6 bases, with 14 bases between. The V gene's germline CDR1 is SQVTM and CDR2 ANQGSEA.

This clone showed up just once. The V call is TRBV29-1, the J call TRBJ1-4, with D uncertain. The CDR3 is 12 amino acids. V lost 6 bases and J lost 8, with 13 bases in between. Per the germline V gene, CDR1 is SQVTM and CDR2 is ANQGSEA. This chain's CDR3 is CSVLLGYEKLFF. CDR3 coding DNA: TGCAGCGTCTTACTGGGCTACGAAAAACTGTTTTTT.

The chain carries TRBV30 and TRBJ1-2, with no clear D. The germline V gene encodes CDR1 GTSNPN and CDR2 SVGIG (reference sequence). This CDR3 has 12 amino acids. V lost 4 bases to trimming and J lost 4 bases, with 10 bases between them. The CDR3 loop is CAWTTGSYGYTF. The CDR3 nucleotides read TGTGCCTGGACCACGGGGAGCTATGGCTACACCTTC. The full variable domain, in which reference TRBV30 and TRBJ1-2 provide the parts outside the CDR3, is SQTIHQWPATLVQPVGSPLSLECTVEGTSNPNLYWYRQAAGRGLQLLFYSVGIGQISSEVPQNLSASRPQDRQFILSSKKLLLSDSGFYLCAWTTGSYGYTFGSGTRLTVV.

As for this clone: Other DNA sequences within the sample encode an identical CDR3. This rearrangement joins TRBV2 to TRBJ2-3, with TRBD2 identical over 12 bases. CDR3 length equals 16 residues. Unmatched junction bases numbered 5, after V lost 6 bases and J lost 1 base. Per the germline V gene, CDR1 is SNHLY and CDR2 is FYNNEI. CDR3 sequence: CASRKTSGGRTDTQYF. CDR3 sequence (DNA): TGTGCCAGCAGAAAAACTAGCGGGGGGCGCACAGATACGCAGTATTTT.

The chain employs TRBV11-3 and TRBJ2-5; D may be TRBD1 (7 bases). V was shortened by 5 bases and J by 2 bases, with 12 bases between the two germline ends. CDR1 and CDR2 (germline): SGHNT, YENEEA. The CDR3 is made up of 14 amino acids. CDR3 nucleotides: TGTGCCAGCAGCGCGGGACAGCCTCAAGAGACCCAGTACTTC. Translated: CASSAGQPQETQYF.

This rearrangement joins TRBV6-5 to TRBJ1-1, with D possibly TRBD1 on 5 matching bases. CDR1 and CDR2 from the germline V gene are MNHEY and SVGAGI. The CDR3 contains 15 residues. Trimming removed 2 bases at V and 3 bases at J, with 13 bases between. The chain's CDR3 is CASSYRGLGDTEAFF. The CDR3 DNA reads as TGTGCCAGCAGTTACCGGGGTTTAGGGGACACTGAAGCTTTCTTT.

V is TRBV2 and J is TRBJ2-3; D not certain. Germline V gives CDR1 SNHLY, CDR2 FYNNEI. The CDR3 is 15 residues long. Trimming cost V 2 bases and J 6 bases, with 15 bases left between them. The CDR3 region is CASSELEVRTDTQYF. Here the CDR3 DNA reads TGTGCCAGCAGTGAACTTGAAGTGCGAACGGATACGCAGTATTTT.

This clone has only a few counts. The chain links TRBV29-1 to TRBJ2-3; maybe TRBD2 (6 bases). There are 12 residues in the CDR3. Germline V gene lookup returns CDR1 SQVTM and CDR2 ANQGSEA. Trimming stripped 7 bases from V and 6 bases from J, with 14 bases between. CDR3 in amino acids: CSELLGGDTQYF. Written as DNA, the CDR3 is TGCAGCGAACTATTAGGAGGGGATACGCAGTATTTT.

This clone was recorded many times. This chain links TRBV14 with TRBJ2-5; no clear D gene. CDR1 and CDR2 (germline): SGHDN, FVKESK. Trimming left V 6 bases short and J 4 bases short, with 12 bases between. CDR3 length: 13 amino acids. The CDR3 sequence: CASSQLDGETQYF. DNA of the CDR3: TGTGCCAGCAGTCAATTGGATGGAGAGACCCAGTACTTC.

The rearrangement links TRBV9 to TRBJ2-1; D gene ambiguous. V dropped 0 bases and J dropped 8 bases, with 12 bases sitting between them. Germline loops: CDR1 SGDLS, CDR2 YYNGEE. This CDR3 is built from 14 residues. This chain's CDR3 is CASSVDPLVDEQFF. In DNA, the CDR3 is TGTGCCAGCAGCGTAGATCCCCTCGTAGATGAGCAGTTCTTC. Looking up the rest from reference TRBV9 and TRBJ2-1 gives the full variable domain: DSGVTQTPKHLITATGQRVTLRCSPRSGDLSVYWYQQSLDQGLQFLIQYYNGEERAKGNILERFSAQQFPDLHSELNLSSLELGDSALYFCASSVDPLVDEQFFGPGTRLTVL.

This chain uses TRBV6-5 with TRBJ1-2; possibly TRBD1 for D (5 bases). V was pared by 7 bases and J by 7 bases, with 13 bases between. The CDR3 runs 12 residues. Germline CDR1 MNHEY, CDR2 SVGAGI. CDR3 DNA sequence: TGTGCCAGCAAAGATGGGGCTGGTGGCTACACCTTC. Protein: CASKDGAGGYTF.

The chain is built from TRBV5-6 and TRBJ2-3, with D unresolved. Germline V gene data show CDR1 as SGHDT and CDR2 as YYEEEE. The CDR3 has 14 amino acids. V was clipped by 5 bases and J by 6 bases, with 16 bases between them. CDR3 amino acids: CASSPGQFADTQYF. The CDR3 coding sequence is TGTGCCAGCAGTCCAGGTCAATTCGCGGATACGCAGTATTTT.

The rearrangement uses TRBV15 and TRBJ1-4, with D possibly TRBD1 on 5 matching bases. The CDR3 has 15 residues. Germline loops: CDR1 LNHNV, CDR2 YYDKDF (reference sequence). Trimming took off 1 base at V and 7 bases at J, with 13 bases between the two ends. CDR3 nucleotide sequence: TGTGCCACCAGCAGAGCGGGGGATACCAGTGAAAAACTGTTTTTT. This sequence encodes CATSRAGDTSEKLFF.

The V gene is TRBV30, the J gene TRBJ2-5; weak D call: TRBD1 (6 bases). The length of the CDR3 is 14 residues. In germline, CDR1 is GTSNPN, CDR2 SVGIG (reference sequence). The V end lost 2 bases, the J end lost 3 bases, and 13 bases lay between the germline ends. CDR3 DNA: TGTGCCTGGAGTATCGGGACACAAAAAGAGACCCAGTACTTC. It codes for CAWSIGTQKETQYF. The entire variable domain, with the rest obtained from reference TRBV30 and TRBJ2-5, is as follows: SQTIHQWPATLVQPVGSPLSLECTVEGTSNPNLYWYRQAAGRGLQLLFYSVGIGQISSEVPQNLSASRPQDRQFILSSKKLLLSDSGFYLCAWSIGTQKETQYFGPGTRLLVL.

The V gene is TRBV14, the J gene TRBJ1-2; 9 bases are a match to TRBD1. J was trimmed by 6 bases and V by 4 bases; bases with no gene match: 3. Germline V gene data show CDR1 as SGHDN and CDR2 as FVKESK. This CDR3 comprises 13 residues. CDR3 DNA: TGTGCCAGCAGCCGGCGGACAGGGGATGGCTACACCTTC. Its translation is CASSRRTGDGYTF.

This chain joins TRBV18 and TRBJ2-5; D may be TRBD1 (5 bases). V was cut by 4 bases and J by 3 bases, with 9 bases left in between. Germline CDR1 KGHSH, CDR2 LQKENI. The CDR3 is 13 residues long. In DNA, the CDR3 is TGTGCCAGCTCACGACAGACAGAAGAGACCCAGTACTTC. The encoded protein is CASSRQTEETQYF. Variable domain in full (rest from reference TRBV18 and TRBJ2-5): NAGVMQNPRHLVRRRGQEARLRCSPMKGHSHVYWYRQLPEEGLKFMVYLQKENIIDESGMPKERFSAEFPKEGPSILRIQQVVRGDSAAYFCASSRQTEETQYFGPGTRLLVL.

This clone was detected only a few times. The chain uses TRBV10-3 and TRBJ2-3; no definite D call. Germline V gene data show CDR1 as ENHRY and CDR2 as SYGVKD. Between the trimmed V and J ends, which lost 3 bases and 4 bases, there was a span of 11 bases. The CDR3 extends over 14 amino acids. The CDR3 sequence is CAISETQISDTQYF. Here the CDR3 DNA reads TGTGCCATCAGTGAAACACAGATCTCAGATACGCAGTATTTT.

This chain joins TRBV30 and TRBJ1-2; D gene unclear. Germline CDR1 GTSNPN, CDR2 SVGIG (reference sequence). This CDR3 spans 16 amino acids. V shed 3 bases and J shed 1 base, with 18 bases lying between them. The CDR3 DNA sequence: TGTGCCTGGAGCCGGAACGCAGGATCTCTTAACTATGGCTACACCTTC. Protein product: CAWSRNAGSLNYGYTF.

The chain uses TRBV27 and TRBJ1-6; D gene ambiguous. The CDR3 contains 14 residues. Germline loops: CDR1 MNHEY, CDR2 SMNVEV (reference sequence). Trimming stripped 3 bases from V and 4 bases from J, with 7 bases between. In DNA form, the CDR3 reads TGTGCCAGCAGTTTGGAGCAGTATAATTCACCCCTCCACTTT. Protein sequence: CASSLEQYNSPLHF.

This clone was seen more than once but under ten times. Here the CDR3 reads CASSVQTGVDGYTF. In DNA, the CDR3 is TGTGCCAGCAGCGTCCAGACAGGGGTGGATGGCTACACCTTC. The chain joins TRBV9 to TRBJ1-2, with 8 nucleotides matching TRBD1. CDR1 is SGDLS, CDR2 YYNGEE, per germline. The junction had 6 bases not matched to a gene; V was cut back by 2 bases and J by 6 bases. CDR3 length: 14 residues. Variable domain in full (rest from reference TRBV9 and TRBJ1-2): DSGVTQTPKHLITATGQRVTLRCSPRSGDLSVYWYQQSLDQGLQFLIQYYNGEERAKGNILERFSAQQFPDLHSELNLSSLELGDSALYFCASSVQTGVDGYTFGSGTRLTVV.

The rearrangement joins TRBV5-1 to TRBJ2-3, with 10 bases that match TRBD1. The germline CDR1 and CDR2 sequences are SGHRS and YFSETQ. The CDR3 is 17 amino acids. Trimming cost V 4 bases and J 1 base; bases outside gene matches: 9. CDR3 in DNA: TGCGCCAGCAGCGTCATTGGTGGGACAGGGGGCACAGATACGCAGTATTTT. Translation gives CASSVIGGTGGTDTQYF.

This clone was recorded a few times. This chain uses TRBV19 with TRBJ1-4; no definite D call. V gave up 6 bases and J gave up 4 bases, with 3 bases separating them. The CDR3 consists of 11 residues. Germline assignment: CDR1 LNHDA and CDR2 SQIVND (reference sequence). Here the CDR3 reads CASSLNEKLFF. The CDR3 DNA sequence: TGTGCCAGTAGCCTTAATGAAAAACTGTTTTTT.